This T cell receptor beta chain was sequenced for a study of identical twins. Study-wide points: Instead of following the same donors, the conclusions were based on cross-sectional statistical analysis. Out-of-frame beta chain sequences displayed weaker excess sharing between twins.

CDR3 length: 14 residues. In germline, CDR1 is SGHVS, CDR2 FQNEAQ. V lost 8 bases and J 4 bases, leaving 15 bases between the germline ends. This clonotype was picked up one time. What it recognizes is unknown. TCRdb re-called the 5' RACE reads with MiXCR, one entry per CDR3 protein. The profile shows some 1,700,000 distinct CDR3 sequences, around 33% of them singletons. V is TRBV7-8 and J is TRBJ2-1; D unresolved. The sequenced sample consisted of cord blood. The receptor comes from a newborn girl in good health. In DNA, the CDR3 is TGTGCCAGCTTCCCGCTTGGCTTTTACAATGAGCAGTTCTTC. Translation: CASFPLGFYNEQFF.